This T cell receptor beta chain was obtained from a study of cytomegalovirus exposure and HLA in healthy donors. Study-wide background: One earlier analysis, a look at 150 million to 200 million T cells, found about 100 million unique TCR beta sequences. Study results and caveats: The authors later linked a missense DCLRE1C variant to TCR beta V- and J-gene trimming.

Primers for the PCR totalled 60 Vbeta and 13 Jbeta. Some clones are missing from TCRdb's copy, which holds only in-frame ones; the method was immunoSEQ multiplex PCR. The data show over 150,000 clones, approximately 73% seen once. This clone was counted between two and nine times. The antigen is not known. The CDR3 sequence is 15 residues long. Trimming at V came to 7 bases and at J to 8 bases, leaving 15 bases not matched to a gene. Germline V gives CDR1 SNHLY, CDR2 FYNNEI. This chain connects TRBV2 to TRBJ1-2; 8 bases align to TRBD1. This receptor was identified in a man aged 50-60 years in good health and CMV-seronegative. Material: PBMCs. CDR3 amino acids: CASTSNRQGAGGYTF. Written as DNA, the CDR3 is TGTGCCAGCACCTCTAACCGTCAGGGGGCAGGGGGCTACACCTTC.